This T cell receptor beta chain was found in a study of PD-1 blockade in classical Hodgkin lymphoma. Study-wide points: Factors driving the repertoire differences, possibly disease activity or prior therapy, remain undefined. Healthy donors reportedly exceeded newly diagnosed patients in baseline TCR diversity. Newly diagnosed patients had diversity similar to the baseline diversity of complete responders. There was a significant rise in CD4+ TCR diversity by C4D1, with no such rise for CD8+.

The CDR3 extends over 13 amino acids. Germline-derived CDR1 and CDR2 are SGHNT and YYREEE (reference sequence). Documented time point: cycle 4 day 1 (C4D1), after 6 weeks of nivolumab. Each of the patients experienced relapse following autologous stem cell transplantation, and their brentuximab vedotin exposure differed. Comment on this clone: Its antigen is as yet unknown. A read error may produce the germline difference seen at one junction end.

Assay used: immunoSEQ multiplex PCR; TCRdb lists only in-frame clones, some missing. There are 75,000 to 100,000 clones in the sample; 85% to 95% occur only once, and just under 2% lies in the top ten. This receptor was taken from a human donor with classical Hodgkin lymphoma. The V and J genes are TRBV5-4 and TRBJ1-3; D not resolved. The material sequenced was peripheral blood mononuclear cells (PBMCs), taken before the fourth cycle of nivolumab. Here the CDR3 DNA reads TGTGCCAGCAACTTGGTGCAGGGAAACACCATATATTTT. Protein product: CASNLVQGNTIYF.